One and the same sample provided the 6 T cell receptor beta chains below, sequenced in a study of shared clonotypes between healthy human individuals. Clones were sequenced by immunoSEQ multiplex PCR, and TCRdb holds only the in-frame ones, with some missing. The sample has around 610,000 clones, 96% seen once. The naive CD8 population came from CD45RO-negative cells selected for CCR7, without terminally differentiated effector memory CD45RA+ cells. The sample consisted of naive CD8+ T cells sorted from blood. The receptor source for this set is a woman in her twenties or thirties in good health.

The rearrangement uses TRBV4-1 and TRBJ2-1; TRBD2 matches 10 bases. The CDR3 consists of 16 residues. The V gene's germline CDR1 is MGHRA and CDR2 YSYEKL. The V and J ends lost 3 bases and 8 bases, in that order; junction bases with no gene match: 10. The CDR3 loop reads CASSQYPGLARDEQFF. The CDR3 bases are TGCGCCAGCAGCCAGTACCCGGGACTAGCGAGGGATGAGCAGTTCTTC.

This rearrangement joins TRBV19 to TRBJ2-1; 7 nucleotides agree with TRBD2. CDR1 and CDR2 (germline): LNHDA, SQIVND (reference sequence). This CDR3 has 15 residues. V lost 3 bases, J lost 2 bases, and 4 bases stayed unmatched. The CDR3 here is CASSMRREAYNEQFF. CDR3 coding DNA: TGTGCCAGTAGTATGCGTCGGGAGGCCTACAATGAGCAGTTCTTC.

About this clone: This sample includes further DNA sequences coding for the same CDR3. V gene TRBV28 combines with J gene TRBJ2-7; no clear D gene. The CDR3 covers 11 residues. The V gene lost 6 bases and the J gene lost 4 bases, with 7 bases spanning the gap. CDR1 is MDHEN, CDR2 SYDVKM, per germline. CDR3 bases: TGTGCCAGCAGCGATTTATACGAGCAGTACTTC. Amino acid sequence: CASSDLYEQYF.

V gene TRBV28 combines with J gene TRBJ1-4; D perhaps matches TRBD1 (5 bases). The CDR3 covers 14 residues. CDR1 MDHEN and CDR2 SYDVKM come from the germline V gene. V lost 3 bases and J lost 4, with 9 bases in between. The CDR3: CASSFRQLNEKLFF. The CDR3 coding sequence is TGTGCCAGCAGTTTCAGACAGCTTAATGAAAAACTGTTTTTT. The variable domain in full, with the rest retrieved from reference TRBV28 and TRBJ1-4, is DVKVTQSSRYLVKRTGEKVFLECVQDMDHENMFWYRQDPGLGLRLIYFSYDVKMKEKGDIPEGYSVSREKKERFSLILESASTNQTSMYLCASSFRQLNEKLFFGSGTQLSVL.

The chain carries TRBV7-9 and TRBJ2-5; 10 bases are shared with TRBD2. The germline V gene encodes CDR1 SEHNR and CDR2 FQNEAQ (reference sequence). Trimming removed 5 bases from V and 4 bases from J; junction bases left unmatched: 19. The CDR3 extends over 19 amino acids. CDR3 coding DNA: TGTGCCAGCAGCCCTCCGTGGGGGCTAGCGGGAGACTTAGCAGAGACCCAGTACTTC. It specifies CASSPPWGLAGDLAETQYF. The entire variable domain, with the rest obtained from reference TRBV7-9 and TRBJ2-5, is as follows: DTGVSQNPRHKITKRGQNVTFRCDPISEHNRLYWYRQTLGQGPEFLTYFQNEAQLEKSRLLSDRFSAERPKGSFSTLEIQRTEQGDSAMYLCASSPPWGLAGDLAETQYFGPGTRLLVL.

The chain's CDR3 is CASSFADAGWKHF. In DNA form, the CDR3 reads TGTGCCAGCAGTTTTGCTGACGCAGGCTGGAAGCATTTT. The V gene is TRBV28, the J gene TRBJ1-5; the D is unclear. Looked up from germline, CDR1 is MDHEN and CDR2 is SYDVKM. The V end lost 3 bases, the J end lost 14 bases, and 17 bases lay between the germline ends. The CDR3 contains 13 residues.